This TCR beta chain was documented in a study of CD8 T cells in Susac syndrome (dated by TCRdb to the late 2010s). With regard to the full study: Whether CD8+ T cell activation and differentiation in Susac syndrome was antigen driven was tested using repertoire sequencing. Broader findings and caveats from the paper: The TCR sequencing and HLA analysis was acknowledged to have included a relatively small number of individuals.

In regard to this clonotype: It has no known antigen specificity. The input lacks base qualities; no much larger clone sits a single base away.

The CDR3 numbers 13 residues from cysteine through phenylalanine. Only CDR3 DNA remains: 39 bases, in frame from the first base. Sequences SGDLS (CDR1) and YYNGEE (CDR2) are obtained from the germline V gene. V lost 4 bases and J lost 3 bases; the stretch between them is 11 bases long. RNA was extracted using the RNeasy kit, and roughly 0.5 to 1 microgram was reverse transcribed with random hexamers. The immunoSEQ multiplex PCR assay, which covers 54 Vbeta and 13 Jbeta segments, was used to amplify TCR beta CDR3 regions. PCR amplification bias was corrected using a synthetic template baseline for primer optimization and computational correction. The paper's data handling went like this. Reads were annotated to V, D and J genes per IMGT and analyzed with immunoSEQ Analyzer, keeping only productive sequences. Clonality was computed as one minus Shannon entropy normalized by log2 of the number of productive unique sequences. For each patient and control, public and private clones were evaluated among the 100 most prevalent clones. Clones were defined as Susac-specific when absent from the healthy and MS cohorts, from roughly 1,100 published viral clones and from other ImmuneACCESS disease sequences. The public reads were quality trimmed at Q25 with fastp and then assembled into clones with MiXCR by TCRdb, keeping productive beta chains. Rows merge per CDR3 protein into single entries with the most common DNA and genes. These V and J calls are TCRdb output, not the study's own analysis. The sample includes 180,000 or so distinct CDR3 sequences, with approximately 94% observed a single time. More than 0.09% of the sample goes to the ten largest clones.

High-throughput TCR beta sequencing profiled peripheral blood CD8+ and CD4+ T cells from healthy donors, Susac syndrome patients and multiple sclerosis patients. The multiple sclerosis controls were treatment-naive patients whose relapsing-remitting disease, either stable or active, fulfilled the revised McDonald criteria. Bulk CD8+ and CD4+ T cells were purified by magnetic negative isolation, while CD8+ TEMRA cells were enriched using FACS. Blood was drawn into EDTA tubes, processed within 24 hours, and PBMCs were isolated by density gradient centrifugation. PBMCs intended for TCR sequencing were cryopreserved in liquid nitrogen and thawed later in a water bath at 37 degrees C. A purity of at least 90% was achieved for sorted or isolated CD4+, CD8+ and CD8+ TEMRA cells.

The sequence is built from TRBV9 and TRBJ2-7; the D gene is possibly TRBD2, with 5 bases matching. Input material: CD4+ T cells from PBMCs. The receptor was derived from a human donor with multiple sclerosis. The CDR3 sequence is CASSTGVNYEQYF. The DNA reads TGTGCCAGCAGCACCGGGGTCAACTACGAGCAGTACTTC.